The source of this TCR beta chain is a study of T-cell memory formation after mild COVID-19. In the case of this clonotype: The antigen remains undetermined.

V shed 0 bases and J shed 1 base, with 5 bases lying between them. Germline values: CDR1 SGHVS, CDR2 FQNEAQ. This CDR3 contains 14 residues. Using constant-segment primers, 5'RACE produced TCR alpha and TCR beta cDNA libraries carrying sample barcodes and UMIs. From the 5' RACE reads, TCRdb called clonotypes with MiXCR, one entry per CDR3 protein. The sample has 150,000 or so distinct CDR3 sequences, roughly 15% seen once. Study-wide results and limits: CD4+ clones that contracted lay mainly in CM and EM; CD8+ ones lay in EMRA.

The sample consisted of PBMCs or a T cell subset sorted from them (not recorded which). The J gene is TRBJ2-3, the V gene TRBV7-8; TRBD1 is a possible D gene (5 bases). This clonotype was sampled from an adult woman who had mild COVID-19 (a few samples of this study predate the infection). Cell type and time point are not known. The CDR3 is CASSLARGTDTQYF. The CDR3 nucleotides are TGTGCCAGCAGCTTAGCCAGGGGCACAGATACGCAGTATTTT.